What follows is one T cell receptor beta chain and its context. The data derive from a study of regulatory T cells in long-lasting Graves disease. The TCR beta library used iRepertoire HTBI primers with Arm-PCR amplification of CDR3. One entry per CDR3 protein results from TCRdb running MiXCR on the multiplex PCR reads. The table lists over 300,000 distinct CDR3 sequences, 15% to 19% of them singletons. Indicated time point: newly diagnosed GD, antithyroid drugs for less than 3 months. The authors made the TCR library using RNA they extracted from PBMCs. CDR1 MNHEY and CDR2 SMNVEV come from the germline V gene (reference sequence). The CDR3 spans 11 residues. Trimming took off 6 bases at V and 7 bases at J, with 9 bases between the two ends.

The chain uses TRBV27 and TRBJ1-1; weak D call: TRBD1 (5 bases). The material was peripheral blood mononuclear cells (PBMCs), obtained at new diagnosis, from a patient treated with antithyroid drugs. The clonotype comes from a female donor with Graves disease. The CDR3 bases are TGTGCCAGCAGGGGGGGGGTTGAAGCTTTCTTT. Translated, it gives CASRGGVEAFF.